What follows is one T cell receptor beta chain and its context. This specimen belongs to a study of shared clonotypes between healthy human individuals. With ten immunoSEQ deep assay plates, unsorted PBMC DNA underwent sequencing. Only in-frame clones appear in the TCRdb table, and some are missing; sequencing was by immunoSEQ multiplex PCR. The table has about half a million clones, around 79% seen once. Germline V gene lookup returns CDR1 MDHEN and CDR2 SYDVKM. This CDR3 is built from 13 residues. V dropped 2 bases and J dropped 2 bases, with 7 bases sitting between them. The sequence came from a woman in her thirties or forties in good health. Some clones in this sample may be carry-over from other donors' samples. The sequenced material came from PBMCs. The chain uses TRBV28 and TRBJ2-7, with D possibly matching TRBD2 (5 bases). CDR3 sequence (DNA): TGTGCCAGCAGTTTAAGCGGTCCCTACGAGCAGTACTTC. Protein: CASSLSGPYEQYF.